The clone carrying this TCR beta chain turned up a few times. Its antigen is unidentified. Amplification yielded TCR beta CDR3 regions, with RNA transcripts as the source. The HTBI primer set served for first-round RT-PCR of the TCR CDR3. Each CDR3 protein is one row after TCRdb ran MiXCR on the multiplex PCR reads. The profile shows around 420,000 distinct CDR3 sequences, roughly an eighth of them singletons. The data were taken from a study of T cells in Graves' hyperthyroidism and ophthalmopathy. Diagnoses were made from clinical symptoms, serum measures (thyroxine and TRAb), thyroid ultrasound and orbital computed tomography. V dropped 4 bases and J dropped 9; count of bases not matched to a gene: 8. The CDR3 covers 14 residues. CDR1 and CDR2 (germline): SQVTM, ANQGSEA. Overall study results and limits: Most clonotypes expanded in thyroid above 0.001 were likewise present in blood.

The rearrangement links TRBV29-1 to TRBJ2-1; 11 positions match TRBD2. This receptor was identified in a woman aged 18-35 years with Graves' hyperthyroidism. Sample: blood. The CDR3 region has the DNA TGCAGCGTTGGCTTACTAGCGGGAGTCGGTGAGCAGTTCTTC. Translated: CSVGLLAGVGEQFF.